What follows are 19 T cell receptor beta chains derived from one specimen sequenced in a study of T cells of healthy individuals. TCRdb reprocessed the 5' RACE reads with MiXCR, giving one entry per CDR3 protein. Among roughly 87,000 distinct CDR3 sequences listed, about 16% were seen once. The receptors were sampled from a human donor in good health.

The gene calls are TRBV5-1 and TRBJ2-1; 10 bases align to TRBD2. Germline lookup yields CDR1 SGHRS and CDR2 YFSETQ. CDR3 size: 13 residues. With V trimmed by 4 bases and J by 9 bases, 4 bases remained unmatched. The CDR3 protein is CASSPGTSVEQFF. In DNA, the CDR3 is TGCGCCAGCAGCCCCGGGACTAGCGTTGAGCAGTTCTTC. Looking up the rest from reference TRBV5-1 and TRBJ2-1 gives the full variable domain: KAGVTQTPRYLIKTRGQQVTLSCSPISGHRSVSWYQQTPGQGLQFLFEYFSETQRNKGNFPGRFSGRQFSNSRSEMNVSTLELGDSALYLCASSPGTSVEQFFGPGTRLTVL.

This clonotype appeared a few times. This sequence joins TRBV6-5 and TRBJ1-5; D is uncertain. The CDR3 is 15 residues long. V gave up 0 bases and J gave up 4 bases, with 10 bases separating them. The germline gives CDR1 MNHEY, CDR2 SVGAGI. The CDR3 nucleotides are TGTGCCAGCAGTTACTCGATCGGTAAGAATCAGCCCCAGCATTTT. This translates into CASSYSIGKNQPQHF.

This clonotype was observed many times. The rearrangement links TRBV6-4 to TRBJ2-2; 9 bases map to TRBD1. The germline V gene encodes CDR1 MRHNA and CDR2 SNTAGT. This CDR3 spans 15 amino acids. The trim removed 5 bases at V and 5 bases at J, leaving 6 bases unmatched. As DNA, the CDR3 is TGTGCCAGCAGTCACGGGACAGGGACGACCGGGGAGCTGTTTTTT. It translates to CASSHGTGTTGELFF.

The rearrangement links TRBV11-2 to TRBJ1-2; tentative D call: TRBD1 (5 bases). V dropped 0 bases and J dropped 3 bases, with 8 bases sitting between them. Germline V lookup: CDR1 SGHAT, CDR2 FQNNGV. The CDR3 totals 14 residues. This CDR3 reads CASSLDRADYGYTF. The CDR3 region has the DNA TGTGCCAGCAGCTTAGACAGGGCGGACTATGGCTACACCTTC.

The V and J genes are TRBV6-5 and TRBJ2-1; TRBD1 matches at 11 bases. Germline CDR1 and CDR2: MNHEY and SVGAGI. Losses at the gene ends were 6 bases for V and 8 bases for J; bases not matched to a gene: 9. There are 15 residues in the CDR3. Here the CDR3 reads CASSPGTGGPDEQFF. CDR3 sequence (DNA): TGTGCCAGCAGCCCTGGGACAGGGGGTCCGGATGAGCAGTTCTTC.

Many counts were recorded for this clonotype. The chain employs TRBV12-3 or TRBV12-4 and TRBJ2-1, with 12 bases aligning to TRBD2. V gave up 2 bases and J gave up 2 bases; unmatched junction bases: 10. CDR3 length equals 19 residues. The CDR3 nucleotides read TGTGCCAGCAGTTTATCACACGGGCTAGCGGGGGGGCCCTACAATGAGCAGTTCTTC. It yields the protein CASSLSHGLAGGPYNEQFF.

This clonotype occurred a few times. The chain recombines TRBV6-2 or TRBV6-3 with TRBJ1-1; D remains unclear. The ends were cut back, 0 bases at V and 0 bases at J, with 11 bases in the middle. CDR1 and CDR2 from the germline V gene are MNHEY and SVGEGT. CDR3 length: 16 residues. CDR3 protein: CASSYSRAGMNTEAFF. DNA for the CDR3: TGTGCCAGCAGTTACTCGAGAGCGGGAATGAACACTGAAGCTTTCTTT.

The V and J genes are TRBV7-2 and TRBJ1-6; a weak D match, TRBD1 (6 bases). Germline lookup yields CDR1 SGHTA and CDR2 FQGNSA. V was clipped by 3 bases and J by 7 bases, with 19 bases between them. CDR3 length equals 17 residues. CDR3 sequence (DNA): TGTGCCAGCAGCTTTGGACCCTCGCACAGGGAGAATTCACCCCTCCACTTT. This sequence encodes CASSFGPSHRENSPLHF.

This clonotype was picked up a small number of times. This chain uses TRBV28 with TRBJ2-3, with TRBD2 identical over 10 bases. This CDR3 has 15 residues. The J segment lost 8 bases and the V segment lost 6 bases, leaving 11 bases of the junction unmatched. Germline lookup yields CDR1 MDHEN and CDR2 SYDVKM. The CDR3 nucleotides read TGTGCCAGCAGCGATCTAGCGGGGGTGAGGGGTACGCAGTATTTT. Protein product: CASSDLAGVRGTQYF.

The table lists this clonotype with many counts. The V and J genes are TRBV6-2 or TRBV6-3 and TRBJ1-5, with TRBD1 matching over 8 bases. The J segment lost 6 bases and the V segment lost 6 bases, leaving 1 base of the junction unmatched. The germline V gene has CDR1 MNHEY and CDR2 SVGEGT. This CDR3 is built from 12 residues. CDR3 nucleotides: TGTGCCAGCAGCACAGGGGGTCAGCCCCAGCATTTT. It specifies CASSTGGQPQHF.

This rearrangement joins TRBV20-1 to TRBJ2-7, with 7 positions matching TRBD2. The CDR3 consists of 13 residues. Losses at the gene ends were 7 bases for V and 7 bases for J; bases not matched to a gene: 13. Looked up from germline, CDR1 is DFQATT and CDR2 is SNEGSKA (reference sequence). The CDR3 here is CSVGLPWEGEQYF. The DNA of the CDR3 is TGCAGTGTTGGGCTACCCTGGGAGGGAGAGCAGTACTTC.

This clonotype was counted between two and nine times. This CDR3 is CASSVGLAGTQETQYF. The CDR3 DNA reads TGCGCCAGCAGCGTCGGACTAGCGGGTACCCAAGAGACCCAGTACTTC. This chain connects TRBV5-1 to TRBJ2-5; 11 bases match TRBD2. V was pared by 4 bases and J by 1 base, with 6 bases of the junction left unmatched. The CDR3 loop spans 16 amino acids. Germline lookup yields CDR1 SGHRS and CDR2 YFSETQ.

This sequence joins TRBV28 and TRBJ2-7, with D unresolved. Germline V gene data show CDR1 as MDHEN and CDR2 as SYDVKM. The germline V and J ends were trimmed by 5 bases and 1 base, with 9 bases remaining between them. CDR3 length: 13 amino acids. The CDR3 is CASSLFVSYEQYF. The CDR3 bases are TGTGCCAGCAGTCTTTTTGTGTCCTACGAGCAGTACTTC.

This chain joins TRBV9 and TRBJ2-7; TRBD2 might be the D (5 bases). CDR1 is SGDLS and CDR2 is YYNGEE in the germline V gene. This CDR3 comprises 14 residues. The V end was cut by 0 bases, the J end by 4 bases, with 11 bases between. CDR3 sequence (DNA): TGTGCCAGCAGCGTAGGCGGACGGGGTTACGAGCAGTACTTC. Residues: CASSVGGRGYEQYF.

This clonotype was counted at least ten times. CDR3 in amino acids: CASTPRGLPLGYGYTF. CDR3 DNA: TGTGCCAGCACTCCGCGGGGGCTCCCACTAGGCTATGGCTACACCTTC. The genes are TRBV28 and TRBJ1-2; D is possibly TRBD1 (6 bases). Germline V lookup: CDR1 MDHEN, CDR2 SYDVKM. The V end lost 7 bases, the J end lost 4 bases, and 22 bases lay between the germline ends. The CDR3 spans 16 residues.

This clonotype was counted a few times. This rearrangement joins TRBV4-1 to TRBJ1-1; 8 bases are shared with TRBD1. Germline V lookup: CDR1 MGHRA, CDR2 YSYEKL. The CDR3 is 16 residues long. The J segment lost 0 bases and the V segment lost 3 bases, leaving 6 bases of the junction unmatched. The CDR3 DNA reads TGCGCCAGCAGCCACGAACAGGGGGGGATGAACACTGAAGCTTTCTTT. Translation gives CASSHEQGGMNTEAFF.

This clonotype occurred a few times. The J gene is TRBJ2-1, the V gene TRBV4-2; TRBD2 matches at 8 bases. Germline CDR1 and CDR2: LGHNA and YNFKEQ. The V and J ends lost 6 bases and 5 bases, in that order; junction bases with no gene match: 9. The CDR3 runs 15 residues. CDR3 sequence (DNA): TGTGCCAGCAGAAGTGAGGCGGGGGGTCACAATGAGCAGTTCTTC. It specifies CASRSEAGGHNEQFF.

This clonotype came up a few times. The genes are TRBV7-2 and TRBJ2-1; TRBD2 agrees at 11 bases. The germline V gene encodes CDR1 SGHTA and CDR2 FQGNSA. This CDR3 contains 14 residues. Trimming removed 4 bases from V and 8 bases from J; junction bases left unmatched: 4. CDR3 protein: CASSSLAGGDEQFF. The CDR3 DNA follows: TGTGCCAGCAGCTCTCTAGCGGGAGGAGATGAGCAGTTCTTC.

CDR3 sequence: CASSQGPVANTEAFF. The CDR3 coding sequence is TGCGCCAGCAGCCAAGGACCCGTGGCTAACACTGAAGCTTTCTTT. The chain links TRBV4-1 to TRBJ1-1; D is unclear. The CDR3 contains 15 residues. V was cut by 1 base and J by 2 bases, with 11 bases left in between. Per germline, CDR1 MGHRA and CDR2 YSYEKL.